Each of the 26 T cell receptor beta chains below was sequenced from the same sample in a study of cytomegalovirus exposure and HLA in healthy donors. Vbeta (60) and Jbeta (13) primers were used in the PCR. Repertoires were generated with immunoSEQ multiplex PCR, while TCRdb's copy carries only in-frame clones and drops some. Among 140,000 to 150,000 clones listed, around 78% were seen once. The sequenced sample was PBMCs. The receptors shown here come from a woman between 18 and 30 years old in good health and CMV-seropositive.

The rearrangement links TRBV2 to TRBJ2-7; D gene uncertain. The ends were cut back, 2 bases at V and 0 bases at J, with 8 bases in the middle. Germline assignment: CDR1 SNHLY and CDR2 FYNNEI. The CDR3 extends over 14 amino acids. CDR3 DNA: TGTGCCAGCAGTGAACAGGTCAACTCCTACGAGCAGTACTTC. Translated: CASSEQVNSYEQYF.

This clone has only a few counts. CDR3 in amino acids: CASSSRGNNSPLHF. CDR3 nucleotides: TGTGCCAGCAGCAGCAGGGGAAATAATTCACCCCTCCACTTT. This chain joins TRBV11-2 and TRBJ1-6; possible D gene TRBD1, 6 bases. V lost 5 bases and J 5 bases, leaving 10 bases between the germline ends. CDR3 length: 14 amino acids. From germline, CDR1 is SGHAT and CDR2 FQNNGV.

The V call is TRBV19, the J call TRBJ1-1; D gene uncertain. V was cut by 2 bases and J by 2 bases, with 9 bases left in between. The germline V gene encodes CDR1 LNHDA and CDR2 SQIVND (reference sequence). The CDR3 sequence is 14 residues long. The CDR3 is CASSIFSENTEAFF. The DNA of the CDR3 is TGTGCCAGTAGTATATTTAGCGAAAACACTGAAGCTTTCTTT.

The CDR3 loop is CASSSRLSSPLHF. The CDR3 nucleotides read TGTGCCAGCAGTTCAAGATTGAGTTCACCCCTCCACTTT. This chain links TRBV6-1 with TRBJ1-6; unclear D gene. From germline, CDR1 is MNHNS and CDR2 SASEGT. The CDR3 consists of 13 residues. Trimming took off 5 bases at V and 9 bases at J, with 11 bases between the two ends.

V is TRBV11-2 and J is TRBJ2-7, with D possibly matching TRBD2 (6 bases). V shed 5 bases and J shed 0 bases, with 11 bases lying between them. Germline V gene lookup returns CDR1 SGHAT and CDR2 FQNNGV. There are 14 residues in the CDR3. The CDR3 protein is CASSRGDSSYEQYF. The CDR3 nucleotides are TGTGCCAGCAGCCGTGGGGACTCCTCCTACGAGCAGTACTTC.

V is TRBV23-1 and J is TRBJ1-5; D is possibly TRBD1 (6 bases). TRBV23-1 carries the ORF label, with uncertain function. The V and J ends lost 1 base and 6 bases respectively, with 10 bases between them. The CDR3 has 14 amino acids. CDR3 protein: CASSQFGQSQPQHF. CDR3 coding DNA: TGCGCCAGCAGTCAATTCGGACAGAGTCAGCCCCAGCATTTT.

The chain recombines TRBV27 with TRBJ2-1; 9 nucleotides line up with TRBD2. This CDR3 spans 18 amino acids. Germline trimming cut 8 bases from V and 7 bases from J; bases unmatched to any gene: 21. CDR1 and CDR2 (germline): MNHEY, SMNVEV (reference sequence). The CDR3 reads CASHLVAGGGAAWNEQFF. The CDR3 DNA is TGTGCCAGCCACCTGGTTGCAGGCGGGGGGGCCGCTTGGAATGAGCAGTTCTTC.

The chain combines TRBV4-1 with TRBJ1-4; TRBD1 matches 7 bases. Trimming cost V 2 bases and J 4 bases; bases outside gene matches: 4. Germline loops: CDR1 MGHRA, CDR2 YSYEKL. The CDR3 has 15 amino acids. CDR3 bases: TGCGCCAGCAGCCAAACAGGGGCGCTTAATGAAAAACTGTTTTTT. It specifies CASSQTGALNEKLFF.

The rearrangement uses TRBV9 and TRBJ2-7; TRBD2 is a possible D gene (6 bases). CDR1 and CDR2 from the germline V gene are SGDLS and YYNGEE. Trimming left V 3 bases short and J 0 bases short, with 10 bases between. CDR3 size: 14 residues. CDR3 residues: CASSAGGSSYEQYF. In DNA, the CDR3 is TGTGCCAGCAGCGCCGGGGGTTCCTCCTACGAGCAGTACTTC.

The CDR3 spells CSVAGTSGGLQETQYF. The CDR3 DNA follows: TGCAGCGTTGCCGGGACTAGCGGGGGTTTACAAGAGACCCAGTACTTC. The V gene is TRBV29-1, the J gene TRBJ2-5, with 14 positions matching TRBD2. This CDR3 has 16 residues. The trim removed 4 bases at V and 2 bases at J, leaving 6 bases unmatched. CDR1 is SQVTM and CDR2 is ANQGSEA in the germline V gene.

The chain uses TRBV28 and TRBJ1-2, with D hard to call. The CDR3 has 15 amino acids. Deletions cut 2 bases from V and 8 bases from J, with 18 bases between. CDR1 and CDR2 (germline): MDHEN, SYDVKM. The CDR3 DNA reads as TGTGCCAGCAGTTTAAGAGGGTTGGGGAGTGGAGGCTACACCTTC. This sequence encodes CASSLRGLGSGGYTF.

DNA of the CDR3: TGTGCCACCAGCAGACCGCAGGGTGAGACTGAAGCTTTCTTT. It encodes CATSRPQGETEAFF. V and J are TRBV15 and TRBJ1-1; TRBD1 is a possible D gene (5 bases). Germline V gene data show CDR1 as LNHNV and CDR2 as YYDKDF (reference sequence). V dropped 2 bases and J dropped 5 bases, with 12 bases sitting between them. CDR3 length equals 14 residues. Based on the CDR3 plus reference TRBV15 and TRBJ1-1, the full variable domain is DAMVIQNPRYQVTQFGKPVTLSCSQTLNHNVMYWYQQKSSQAPKLLFHYYDKDFNNEADTPDNFQSRRPNTSFCFLDIRSPGLGDTAMYLCATSRPQGETEAFFGQGTRLTVV.

This clone was recorded only once. This sequence joins TRBV7-9 and TRBJ2-7; 9 nucleotides line up with TRBD2. Germline values: CDR1 SEHNR, CDR2 FQNEAQ (reference sequence). The CDR3 has 15 amino acids. V dropped 4 bases and J dropped 3; count of bases not matched to a gene: 7. This CDR3 reads CASSSGTAGGYEQYF. CDR3 sequence (DNA): TGTGCCAGCAGCTCCGGGACAGCGGGGGGCTACGAGCAGTACTTC.

CDR3 nucleotides: TGTGCCAGCAGTTACTCTCCCGACAGGAATAATTCACCCCTCCACTTT. It translates to CASSYSPDRNNSPLHF. V and J are TRBV6-5 and TRBJ1-6, with D tentatively TRBD1 (6 bases). CDR3 length: 16 amino acids. V lost 0 bases to trimming and J lost 5 bases, with 11 bases between them. Germline-derived CDR1 and CDR2 are MNHEY and SVGAGI.

The V and J genes are TRBV9 and TRBJ2-7; 12 bases fit TRBD1. Germline V gives CDR1 SGDLS, CDR2 YYNGEE. The ends lost 3 bases at V and 2 bases at J; junction bases unmatched: 3. The CDR3 is 15 residues long. The DNA for the CDR3 is TGTGCCAGCAGCGGGGGACAGGGGGCCACCTACGAGCAGTACTTC. This sequence encodes CASSGGQGATYEQYF.

CDR3 in DNA: TGCGCCAGCAGCCTGACTAGCGGGGGGGAAAGGGAGCAGTACTTC. Its protein product is CASSLTSGGEREQYF. The chain has TRBV5-1 and TRBJ2-7; 14 nucleotides agree with TRBD2. The J segment lost 7 bases and the V segment lost 4 bases, leaving 7 bases of the junction unmatched. Germline V gene data show CDR1 as SGHRS and CDR2 as YFSETQ. The CDR3 length is 15 residues.

This clone was counted a single time. The gene calls are TRBV10-3 and TRBJ2-7, with D possibly being TRBD1 (6 bases). Looked up from germline, CDR1 is ENHRY and CDR2 is SYGVKD. The CDR3 is made up of 17 amino acids. V was shortened by 3 bases and J by 1 base, with 19 bases between the two germline ends. CDR3 nucleotides: TGTGCCATCAGTGAACGCCCCCCCGGGACACAGTCCTACGAGCAGTACTTC. It is translated as CAISERPPGTQSYEQYF.

This chain joins TRBV6-1 and TRBJ1-2; D is possibly TRBD1 (6 bases). CDR3 size: 13 residues. Trimming left V 3 bases short and J 8 bases short, with 13 bases between. Germline CDR1 reads MNHNS; CDR2 reads SASEGT. The CDR3 here is CASSDQGQGGYTF. The DNA of the CDR3 is TGTGCCAGCAGTGATCAGGGGCAAGGCGGCTACACCTTC.

This chain joins TRBV6-6 and TRBJ2-1, with D maybe TRBD2 (6 bases). V was pared by 2 bases and J by 9 bases, with 20 bases between. The germline CDR1 and CDR2 sequences are MNHNY and SVGAGI (reference sequence). The CDR3 is 16 residues long. The CDR3 DNA reads TGTGCCAGCAGTTACCCGGAGGGACCGGGCCGAGGTGAGCAGTTCTTC. Encoded protein: CASSYPEGPGRGEQFF.

This clone has just a few counts. The chain couples TRBV5-1 to TRBJ1-1; TRBD1 matches at 8 bases. The V segment lost 1 base and the J segment 0 bases; nucleotides outside the gene matches: 2. The germline V gene has CDR1 SGHRS and CDR2 YFSETQ. The CDR3 contains 15 residues. The CDR3 here is CASSLRTGMNTEAFF. The CDR3, as DNA: TGCGCCAGCAGCTTGAGGACAGGGATGAACACTGAAGCTTTCTTT.

The chain carries TRBV7-2 and TRBJ2-5, with 9 nucleotides matching TRBD2. The CDR3 covers 15 residues. The V gene's germline CDR1 is SGHTA and CDR2 FQGNSA. V trimming: 5 bases; J trimming: 5 bases; junction bases outside the gene matches: 9. The DNA for the CDR3 is TGTGCCAGCAGCCAAAGCGGGCTAGCGGGGGAGACCCAGTACTTC. Encoded protein: CASSQSGLAGETQYF.

The chain joins TRBV28 to TRBJ1-5, with D possibly TRBD1 on 6 matching bases. CDR3 length equals 16 residues. V was pared by 6 bases and J by 4 bases, with 19 bases between. CDR1 is MDHEN, CDR2 SYDVKM, per germline. CDR3 loop: CASSLIAGVQNQPQHF. CDR3 nucleotide sequence: TGTGCCAGCAGCCTGATAGCAGGGGTGCAAAATCAGCCCCAGCATTTT.

The DNA of the CDR3 is TGTGCCAGCAGCTTAAGGAGCGGGGGGGGGAATGAGCAGTTCTTC. This gives the protein CASSLRSGGGNEQFF. V is TRBV7-8 and J is TRBJ2-1; TRBD2 agrees at 10 bases. CDR3 size: 15 residues. V was pared by 2 bases and J by 7 bases, with 5 bases of the junction left unmatched. Germline V CDR1 and CDR2: SGHVS, FQNEAQ.

The count of this clone is one. The chain links TRBV9 to TRBJ1-6, with 11 bases matching TRBD1. The V and J ends lost 3 bases and 10 bases, in that order; junction bases with no gene match: 9. CDR1 and CDR2 from the germline V gene are SGDLS and YYNGEE. CDR3 length: 16 amino acids. CDR3 amino acids: CASSGLLDRGPSPLHF. CDR3 bases: TGTGCCAGCAGCGGGCTATTGGACAGGGGGCCATCACCCCTCCACTTT.

The genes are TRBV4-1 and TRBJ2-1; D ambiguous. Germline CDR1 MGHRA, CDR2 YSYEKL. The ends were cut back, 1 base at V and 3 bases at J, with 13 bases in the middle. There are 16 residues in the CDR3. CDR3 DNA: TGCGCCAGCAGCCAAGTAACCGGGTTATTCTACAATGAGCAGTTCTTC. It specifies CASSQVTGLFYNEQFF.

V usage is TRBV6-1 and J usage is TRBJ2-2; the D gene is possibly TRBD1 (5 bases). The CDR3 is made up of 18 amino acids. CDR1 is MNHNS, CDR2 SASEGT, per germline. Between the trimmed V and J ends, which lost 1 base and 2 bases, there was a span of 17 bases. This chain's CDR3 is CASSEGGWGLINTGELFF. The CDR3 bases are TGTGCCAGCAGTGAAGGAGGATGGGGCTTAATTAACACCGGGGAGCTGTTTTTT.